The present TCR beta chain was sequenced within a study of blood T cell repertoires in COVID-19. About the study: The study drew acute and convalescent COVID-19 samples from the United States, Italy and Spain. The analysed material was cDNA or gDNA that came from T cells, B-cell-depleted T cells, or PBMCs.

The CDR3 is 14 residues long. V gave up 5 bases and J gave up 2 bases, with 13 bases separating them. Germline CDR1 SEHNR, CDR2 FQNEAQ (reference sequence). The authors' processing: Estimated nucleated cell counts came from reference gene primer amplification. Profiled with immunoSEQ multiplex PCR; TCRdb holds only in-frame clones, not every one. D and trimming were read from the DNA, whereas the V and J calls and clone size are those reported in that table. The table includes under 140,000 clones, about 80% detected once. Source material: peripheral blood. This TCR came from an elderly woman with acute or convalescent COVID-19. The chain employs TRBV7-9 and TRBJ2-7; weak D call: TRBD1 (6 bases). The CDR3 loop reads CASSVTGPTYEQYF. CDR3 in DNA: TGTGCCAGCAGCGTGACAGGTCCAACCTACGAGCAGTACTTC.